This T cell receptor beta chain stems from a study of blood T cell repertoires in COVID-19. At the level of the study: Samples came from the United States, Italy and Spain, spanning acute and convalescent COVID-19. T cells, B-cell-depleted T cells, or PBMCs supplied cDNA or gDNA.

Original processing notes: Estimated nucleated cell counts came from reference gene primer amplification. TCRdb's copy holds only in-frame clones and misses some; the assay was immunoSEQ multiplex PCR. V and J calls and clone size follow that table, whereas D and trimming were derived from the DNA. This table has about 82,000 clones, roughly 80% appearing once. The receptor was derived from a man of 80 years or more with active or convalescent COVID-19. The source material was peripheral blood.

CDR3 sequence: CASSLMTETGGGSPLHF. The CDR3 DNA reads as TGTGCCAGCAGCTTAATGACAGAGACAGGGGGCGGTTCACCCCTCCACTTT. The chain is built from TRBV5-8 and TRBJ1-6; 10 bases match TRBD1. Germline CDR1 reads SGHTS; CDR2 reads YDEGEE. This CDR3 has 17 amino acids. The trim removed 2 bases at V and 9 bases at J, leaving 11 bases unmatched.